Below are 8 T cell receptor beta chains sequenced from a single sample in a study of cytomegalovirus exposure and HLA in healthy donors. Both 60 Vbeta primers and 13 Jbeta primers went into the PCR. Sequencing was performed with immunoSEQ multiplex PCR; in TCRdb, only in-frame clones are kept and a portion is missing. The table shows roughly 120,000 clones, with around 80% occurring only once. Sequences were obtained from PBMCs. These receptors were collected from a woman aged 40 to 50 in good health and CMV-seropositive.

This rearrangement joins TRBV7-2 to TRBJ2-7; 14 bases align to TRBD2. Germline V gives CDR1 SGHTA, CDR2 FQGNSA. Unmatched junction bases numbered 17, after V lost 5 bases and J lost 5 bases. CDR3 length: 19 residues. In DNA form, the CDR3 reads TGTGCCAGCAGCCCTACCCCGGGACTAGCGGGAGTAGATGGCAACGAGCAGTACTTC. Translation gives CASSPTPGLAGVDGNEQYF.

The chain is built from TRBV6-1 and TRBJ2-7; the match to TRBD2 covers 9 bases. Germline CDR1 MNHNS, CDR2 SASEGT. The CDR3 runs 13 residues. V lost 2 bases, J lost 4 bases, and 0 bases stayed unmatched. The CDR3 is CASSESGRYEQYF. Written as DNA, the CDR3 is TGTGCCAGCAGTGAAAGCGGGAGGTACGAGCAGTACTTC.

This chain links TRBV7-3 with TRBJ2-1; 9 bases match TRBD1. CDR1 is SGHTA, CDR2 FQGTGA, per germline. Trimming took 5 bases from V and 5 from J; bases not matched to a gene: 1. The CDR3 sequence is 13 residues long. The CDR3 reads CASSRDRDNEQFF. As DNA, the CDR3 is TGTGCCAGCAGCAGGGACAGGGACAATGAGCAGTTCTTC.

The CDR3 nucleotides are TGTGCCAGCAGTGGCATAGTAGGGGACACTGAAGCTTTCTTT. Protein product: CASSGIVGDTEAFF. The V gene is TRBV6-6, the J gene TRBJ1-1; tentative D call: TRBD1 (5 bases). This CDR3 has 14 residues. Germline CDR1 MNHNY, CDR2 SVGAGI (reference sequence). Trimming pared 5 bases from V and 3 bases from J, leaving 13 bases between.

The CDR3 sequence is CASSYSTAGVTDTQYF. CDR3 in DNA: TGTGCCAGCAGTTACTCGACGGCGGGGGTCACAGATACGCAGTATTTT. The V call is TRBV6-5, the J call TRBJ2-3; TRBD2 aligns across 7 bases. J lost 2 bases, V lost 0 bases, and 5 bases had no gene match. The CDR3 covers 16 residues. The germline CDR1 and CDR2 sequences are MNHEY and SVGAGI.

The J gene is TRBJ1-1, the V gene TRBV7-9; D is possibly TRBD1 (5 bases). Trimming stripped 1 base from V and 7 bases from J, with 22 bases between. This CDR3 has 17 residues. Germline V gives CDR1 SEHNR, CDR2 FQNEAQ (reference sequence). CDR3 region: CASSLGRVGGTGFEAFF. The DNA for the CDR3 is TGTGCCAGCAGCTTAGGACGGGTAGGCGGGACGGGGTTTGAAGCTTTCTTT.

This chain links TRBV4-2 with TRBJ2-7; perhaps TRBD2 as D (6 bases). CDR3 length: 18 amino acids. Trimming removed 0 bases at V and 3 bases at J, with 21 bases between. From germline, CDR1 is LGHNA and CDR2 YNFKEQ. The CDR3: CASSQERLTSRRLYEQYF. CDR3 DNA: TGTGCCAGCAGCCAAGAACGCCTTACTAGCAGGAGGCTCTACGAGCAGTACTTC.

This clone has a single count. V and J are TRBV4-1 and TRBJ2-1; 13 nucleotides align to TRBD2. After removal of 3 bases from V and 0 bases from J, the junction contained 5 bases not matched to a gene. CDR1 and CDR2 from the germline V gene are MGHRA and YSYEKL. The CDR3 is 18 amino acids. The DNA of the CDR3 is TGCGCCAGCAGCCAGATGGGACTAGCGGGGAGCTCCTACAATGAGCAGTTCTTC. It codes for CASSQMGLAGSSYNEQFF.